This TCR beta chain originates from a study of graft-versus-host responses after intestinal transplantation. The count of this clone is one. Processed graft tissue released its intraepithelial and lamina propria lymphocytes. Profiled with immunoSEQ multiplex PCR; TCRdb holds only in-frame clones, not every one. This table holds 15,000 to 20,000 clones, 65% to 85% found once. CDR1 and CDR2 (germline): SGHNT, YYREEE (reference sequence). Trimming removed 4 bases at V and 5 bases at J, with 18 bases between. The CDR3 runs to 16 residues. The rearrangement uses TRBV5-4 and TRBJ1-4; D is undetermined. This sequence originates from a human patient who received an intestinal transplant, so some T cells may come from the graft donor. The material was ileum tissue, obtained roughly 3 weeks after intestinal transplant. CDR3: CASSPELSVTNEKLFF. The CDR3 DNA is TGTGCCAGCAGCCCAGAACTCAGCGTGACCAATGAAAAACTGTTTTTT.